The entry below describes one T cell receptor (beta chain). Clones were sequenced by immunoSEQ multiplex PCR, and TCRdb holds only the in-frame ones, with some missing. The sample carries almost 70,000 clones, about nine tenths recorded once. The data originate from a study of technical replicates of blood from four donors. The V gene's germline CDR1 is SGHRS and CDR2 YFSETQ. The CDR3 loop spans 15 amino acids. V shed 1 base, J shed 1 base, and the junction held 5 bases outside the gene matches. Sequencing was done on a sample of PBMCs. V gene TRBV5-1 combines with J gene TRBJ2-7; 7 bases fit TRBD1. The source is a human donor in good health. Some clones in this sample may be carry-over from other donors' samples. Here the CDR3 reads CASSLRPGGSYEQYF. CDR3 coding DNA: TGCGCCAGCAGCTTGAGGCCAGGGGGATCCTACGAGCAGTACTTC.